This T cell receptor beta chain was recovered during a study of T cells expressing NK-cell markers. The study, taken as a whole, reports: Where a handful of donors were concerned, these clonotypes also led the CD3+CD56-NKG2C+ fraction.

Researchers built TCR beta cDNA using 5'RACE template switching with UMIs. TCRdb reanalyzed the 5' RACE reads and collapses them to one entry per CDR3 protein, without DNA. In total, the table holds about 550,000 distinct CDR3 sequences. A remark on this clonotype: Its antigen remains unidentified.

The specimen was blood T cells: a sorted CD56 or NKG2C T cell subset, CD4+ or CD8+ T cells, or bulk PBMC T cells (not recorded which). This TCR derives from a man aged 18 to 30 in good health.

The CDR3 sequence is CASSPGIRRNTGELFF. V gene TRBV18 combines with J gene TRBJ2-2. The length of the CDR3 is 16 residues. The V gene's germline CDR1 is KGHSH and CDR2 LQKENI.